This T cell receptor beta chain comes out of a study of OX40 agonist ivuxolimab in advanced cancers. Overall study findings and caveats: At 0.1 to 3.0 mg/kg, clonal expansion of CD4+ and CD8+ blood T cells had occurred by week 6.

Note on this clone: Its cognate antigen is unknown.

Germline V CDR1 and CDR2: KGHSH, LQKENI. The CDR3 length is 17 residues. V lost 2 bases to trimming and J lost 2 bases, with 16 bases between them. With baseline, cycle 4 day 1, and cycle 7 day 1 as timepoints, blood was sampled. This table comes from immunoSEQ multiplex PCR, and its TCRdb copy is limited to in-frame clones, with some not included. The sample yields roughly 70,000 clones, around 80% seen once. This receptor was taken from an adult with an advanced solid tumor such as melanoma, head and neck, liver or kidney cancer. The sample was CD4+ or CD8+ T cells sorted from blood, taken in a trial of the OX40 agonist ivuxolimab. The rearrangement uses TRBV18 and TRBJ2-4, with unresolved D. The CDR3 sequence: CASSPSRVRSPKNIQYF. CDR3 DNA: TGTGCCAGCTCACCAAGTCGTGTCCGGTCCCCCAAAAACATTCAGTACTTC.